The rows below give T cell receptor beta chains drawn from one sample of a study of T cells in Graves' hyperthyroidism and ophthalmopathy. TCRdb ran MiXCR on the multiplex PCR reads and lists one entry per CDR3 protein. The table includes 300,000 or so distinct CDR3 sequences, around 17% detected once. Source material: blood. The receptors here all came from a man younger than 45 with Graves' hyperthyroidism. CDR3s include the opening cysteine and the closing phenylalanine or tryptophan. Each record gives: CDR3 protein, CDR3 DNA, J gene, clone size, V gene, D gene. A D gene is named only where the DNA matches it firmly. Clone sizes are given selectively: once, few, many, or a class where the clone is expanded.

CASTQDRSLSGNTIYF	TGTGCCAGCACTCAGGATCGAAGCCTCTCTGGAAACACCATATATTTT	TRBJ1-3	-	TRBV9	-
CAISESTTTVPYEQYF	TGTGCCATCAGTGAGTCGACCACGACAGTCCCCTACGAGCAGTACTTC	TRBJ2-7	-	TRBV10-3	-
CASSGRAGGTGELFF	TGTGCCAGCAGCGGCCGGGCGGGAGGGACCGGGGAGCTGTTTTTT	TRBJ2-2	few	TRBV7-3	TRBD2
CASSRGGFSPLHF	TGTGCCAGCAGTCGAGGGGGGTTTTCACCCCTCCACTTT	TRBJ1-6	-	TRBV27	-
CSVTTGGADYGYTF	TGCAGCGTTACCACAGGGGGCGCAGATTATGGCTACACCTTC	TRBJ1-2	many	TRBV29-1	TRBD1
CASSQEDRVTYEQYF	TGTGCCAGCAGCCAAGAGGACAGGGTGACCTACGAGCAGTACTTC	TRBJ2-7	once	TRBV4-2	TRBD1
CSATFTPTDTQYF	TGCAGTGCTACCTTCACCCCAACAGATACGCAGTATTTT	TRBJ2-3	few	TRBV20-1	-
CATSQTSGQETQYF	TGTGCCACCAGTCAGACTAGCGGTCAAGAGACCCAGTACTTC	TRBJ2-5	few	TRBV24-1	TRBD2
CSARATDYYQPQHF	TGCAGTGCTAGAGCGACGGATTATTATCAGCCCCAGCATTTT	TRBJ1-5	many	TRBV20-1	-
CASSKDPLNTEAFF	TGTGCCAGCAGTAAGGACCCGTTGAACACTGAAGCTTTCTTT	TRBJ1-1	once	TRBV6-4	-
CSARGLAGEYF	TGCAGTGCTAGAGGACTAGCGGGAGAGTATTTT	TRBJ2-3	-	TRBV20-1	TRBD2
CASSLLVRGGLSAEAFF	TGCGCCAGCAGCTTATTGGTGAGGGGAGGTCTATCCGCTGAAGCTTTCTTT	TRBJ1-1	many	TRBV5-1	-
CASSSDGNNSPLHF	TGCGCCAGCAGCTCGGACGGCAATAATTCACCCCTCCACTTT	TRBJ1-6	-	TRBV5-1	-
CASGLPTMNTEAFF	TGTGCTAGTGGTTTGCCGACTATGAACACTGAAGCTTTCTTT	TRBJ1-1	many	TRBV12-5	-
CASSPRTGGAGTEAFF	TGTGCCAGCAGCCCCAGGACAGGGGGCGCGGGCACTGAAGCTTTCTTT	TRBJ1-1	many	TRBV7-6	TRBD1
CASSLQFDRVYTEAFF	TGTGCCAGCAGCCTACAATTTGACAGGGTTTATACTGAAGCTTTCTTT	TRBJ1-1	many	TRBV5-5	TRBD1
CASSPGQHQETQYF	TGTGCCAGCAGTCCGGGACAGCACCAAGAGACCCAGTACTTC	TRBJ2-5	many	TRBV12-3/TRBV12-4	TRBD1
CAISPSSGFLSGANVLTF	TGTGCCATCAGCCCCAGCTCGGGTTTCCTATCTGGGGCCAACGTCCTGACTTTC	TRBJ2-6	few	TRBV10-3	-
CSAREVGGSGETQYF	TGCAGTGCTAGAGAGGTTGGCGGGAGTGGTGAGACCCAGTACTTC	TRBJ2-5	many	TRBV20-1	TRBD2
CASSLMGQQETQYF	TGTGCCAGTAGCCTGATGGGTCAGCAAGAGACCCAGTACTTC	TRBJ2-5	-	TRBV19	-
CASSSTRGPLPDTQYF	TGTGCCAGCAGTTCAACGCGGGGGCCCCTTCCAGATACGCAGTATTTT	TRBJ2-3	many	TRBV28	-
CSVGAANEKLFF	TGCAGCGTTGGTGCGGCGAATGAAAAACTGTTTTTT	TRBJ1-4	many	TRBV29-1	-
CASSLAGLGEQYF	TGCGCCAGCAGCTTGGCGGGGTTAGGCGAGCAGTACTTC	TRBJ2-7	few	TRBV5-1	-
CATSRAPGIDEKLFF	TGTGCCACCAGCAGAGCGCCCGGAATTGATGAAAAACTGTTTTTT	TRBJ1-4	few	TRBV15	-
CASSQGPAASFGNEQFF	TGCGCCAGCAGCCAAGGACCAGCGGCATCTTTCGGGAATGAGCAGTTCTTC	TRBJ2-1	-	TRBV4-1	-
CASSASGSFDEQYF	TGTGCCAGCAGCGCTAGCGGGAGTTTCGACGAGCAGTACTTC	TRBJ2-7	-	TRBV9	TRBD2
CASSTDRVGTEAFF	TGTGCCAGCAGCACCGACAGGGTAGGCACTGAAGCTTTCTTT	TRBJ1-1	-	TRBV7-8	TRBD1
CASSGTVNNNEQFF	TGTGCCAGCAGTGGGACAGTTAATAACAATGAGCAGTTCTTC	TRBJ2-1	many	TRBV6-1	-
CASSYGQHNEQFF	TGTGCCAGCAGCTATGGACAGCACAATGAGCAGTTCTTC	TRBJ2-1	few	TRBV7-3	-
CASMGAGAGQETQYF	TGTGCCAGCATGGGAGCGGGAGCGGGTCAAGAGACCCAGTACTTC	TRBJ2-5	few	TRBV6-2/TRBV6-3	TRBD2
CASNRQGSSPLHF	TGTGCCAGCAACCGACAGGGAAGTTCACCCCTCCACTTT	TRBJ1-6	few	TRBV12-3/TRBV12-4	TRBD1
CASAISGRAYNEQFF	TGCGCCAGTGCTATTAGCGGGAGGGCCTACAATGAGCAGTTCTTC	TRBJ2-1	many	TRBV5-1	TRBD2
CASSLSTAGETQYF	TGTGCCAGCAGTTTATCGACAGCAGGGGAGACCCAGTACTTC	TRBJ2-5	few	TRBV27	-
CASSLRAGRETQYF	TGTGCCAGCAGTTTAAGGGCGGGAAGAGAGACCCAGTACTTC	TRBJ2-5	many	TRBV12-3/TRBV12-4	-
CASTPGGPLYGYTF	TGCGCCAGCACCCCAGGCGGGCCCCTCTATGGCTACACCTTC	TRBJ1-2	-	TRBV10-2	-
CASSFLGANTEAFF	TGCGCCAGCAGCTTTTTGGGCGCGAACACTGAAGCTTTCTTT	TRBJ1-1	many	TRBV5-1	-
CASRPTGFYEQYF	TGTGCCAGCAGACCGACAGGGTTCTACGAGCAGTACTTC	TRBJ2-7	-	TRBV12-3/TRBV12-4	TRBD1
CAWTRTSPTGELFF	TGTGCCTGGACTCGGACTAGCCCGACCGGGGAGCTGTTTTTT	TRBJ2-2	many	TRBV30	TRBD2
CASSEPGVARGYTF	TGTGCCAGCAGCGAACCAGGGGTAGCGAGGGGCTACACCTTC	TRBJ1-2	many	TRBV28	-
CASSLRPSTGTEGYNEQFF	TGTGCCAGCAGCTTAAGGCCCTCGACTGGGACAGAAGGATACAATGAGCAGTTCTTC	TRBJ2-1	few	TRBV7-3	TRBD1
CASSLDLNQPQHF	TGTGCCAGCAGCTTGGACTTAAATCAGCCCCAGCATTTT	TRBJ1-5	many	TRBV5-4	-
CASKGLAGESETQYF	TGTGCCAGTAAAGGACTAGCGGGAGAGTCAGAGACCCAGTACTTC	TRBJ2-5	few	TRBV10-3	TRBD2